This TCR beta chain was found in a study of cytomegalovirus exposure and HLA in healthy donors. Study details: Genotyping showed 81% of 398 donors falling in the Caucasian-associated ancestry cluster.

PCR primers comprised 60 Vbeta and 13 Jbeta primers. The method was immunoSEQ multiplex PCR; TCRdb's version includes in-frame clones alone and lacks a portion of them. The data contain tens of thousands of clones, approximately 83% of them singletons. The sequenced material came from PBMCs. This TCR was recovered from a man aged 25 to 40 in good health and CMV-seronegative.

CDR3 nucleotide sequence: TGTGCCAGCAGCTTATCGGGAGGAGAGGGGGGGGAGCTGTTTTTT. It is translated as CASSLSGGEGGELFF. The gene calls are TRBV7-3 and TRBJ2-2; TRBD2 matches at 7 bases. The ends lost 2 bases at V and 8 bases at J; junction bases unmatched: 8. The CDR3 runs 15 residues. In germline, CDR1 is SGHTA, CDR2 FQGTGA.